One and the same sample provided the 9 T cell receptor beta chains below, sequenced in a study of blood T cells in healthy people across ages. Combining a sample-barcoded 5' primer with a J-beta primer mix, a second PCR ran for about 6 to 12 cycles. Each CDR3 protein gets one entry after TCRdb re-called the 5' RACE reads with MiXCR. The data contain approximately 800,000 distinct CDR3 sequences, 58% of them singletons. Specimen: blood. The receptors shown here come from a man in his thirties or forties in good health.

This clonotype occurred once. This CDR3 is CASSSLSVGQGLDTQYF. Here the CDR3 DNA reads TGTGCCAGCAGTTCCCTCTCCGTGGGACAGGGTTTAGATACGCAGTATTTT. The chain has TRBV5-4 and TRBJ2-3; 9 nucleotides line up with TRBD1. CDR1 SGHNT and CDR2 YYREEE come from the germline V gene (reference sequence). Germline trimming cut 5 bases from V and 5 bases from J; bases unmatched to any gene: 15. There are 17 residues in the CDR3.

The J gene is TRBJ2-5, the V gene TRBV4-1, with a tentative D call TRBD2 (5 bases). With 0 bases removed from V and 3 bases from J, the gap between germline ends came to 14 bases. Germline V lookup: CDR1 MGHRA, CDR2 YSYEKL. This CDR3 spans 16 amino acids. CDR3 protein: CASSQEMPSNKETQYF. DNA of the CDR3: TGCGCCAGCAGCCAAGAAATGCCTAGCAATAAAGAGACCCAGTACTTC.

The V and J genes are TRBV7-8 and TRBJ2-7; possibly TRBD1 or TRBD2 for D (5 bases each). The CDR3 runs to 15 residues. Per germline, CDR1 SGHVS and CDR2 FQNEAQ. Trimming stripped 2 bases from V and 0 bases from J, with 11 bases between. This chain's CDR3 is CASSLQFGTSYEQYF. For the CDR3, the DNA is TGTGCCAGCAGCTTACAGTTCGGGACCTCCTACGAGCAGTACTTC.

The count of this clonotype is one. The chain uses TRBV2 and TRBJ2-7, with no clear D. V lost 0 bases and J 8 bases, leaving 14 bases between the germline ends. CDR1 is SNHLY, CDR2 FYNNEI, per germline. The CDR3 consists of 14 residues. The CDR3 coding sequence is TGTGCCAGCAGTGAAGCGCTCTCGGTGGGGAAGCAGTACTTC. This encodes CASSEALSVGKQYF.

The CDR3 sequence: CASSLSYEYGYTF. CDR3 DNA: TGTGCCAGCAGCCTATCTTACGAATATGGCTACACCTTC. This chain connects TRBV12-3 or TRBV12-4 to TRBJ1-2; D is ambiguous. Trimming took off 6 bases at V and 5 bases at J, with 13 bases between the two ends. The CDR3 contains 13 residues.

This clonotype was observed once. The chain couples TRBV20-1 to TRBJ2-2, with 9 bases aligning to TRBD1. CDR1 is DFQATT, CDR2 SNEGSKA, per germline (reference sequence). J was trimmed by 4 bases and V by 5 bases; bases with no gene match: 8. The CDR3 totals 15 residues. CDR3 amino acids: CSAARGQGSTGELFF. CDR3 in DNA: TGCAGTGCTGCCCGAGGACAGGGGAGCACCGGGGAGCTGTTTTTT.

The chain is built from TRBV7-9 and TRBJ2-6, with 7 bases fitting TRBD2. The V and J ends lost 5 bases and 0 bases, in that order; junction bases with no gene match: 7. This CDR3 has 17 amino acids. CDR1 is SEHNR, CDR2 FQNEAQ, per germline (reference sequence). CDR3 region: CASSKGSGNSGANVLTF. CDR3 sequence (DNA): TGTGCCAGCAGCAAAGGCAGCGGGAACTCTGGGGCCAACGTCCTGACTTTC.

This chain's CDR3 is CASNDPSGSAYEQYF. The CDR3 nucleotides read TGTGCCAGCAACGACCCTAGCGGGAGCGCCTACGAGCAGTACTTC. The V call is TRBV28, the J call TRBJ2-7, with 10 bases aligning to TRBD2. J was trimmed by 2 bases and V by 7 bases; bases with no gene match: 8. CDR1 and CDR2 (germline): MDHEN, SYDVKM. There are 15 residues in the CDR3.

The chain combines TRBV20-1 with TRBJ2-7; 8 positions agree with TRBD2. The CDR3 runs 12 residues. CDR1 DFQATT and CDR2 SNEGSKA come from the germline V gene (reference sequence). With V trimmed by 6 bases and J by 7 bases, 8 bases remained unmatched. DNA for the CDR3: TGCAGTGCCATAGGCGGGAGGCGAGAGCAGTACTTC. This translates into CSAIGGRREQYF.